This T cell receptor (beta chain) originates from a study of cytomegalovirus exposure and HLA in healthy donors. CDR1 and CDR2 from the germline V gene are MDHEN and SYDVKM. V lost 5 bases to trimming and J lost 2 bases; unmatched junction nucleotides: 7. This CDR3 is built from 16 residues. Libraries were prepared by immunoSEQ multiplex PCR; TCRdb keeps only in-frame clonotypes and omits some of them. The repertoire includes about 74,000 clones, about 94% of them detected once, and about 1.6% sits in the top ten. Study-level points and caveats: It was found in a later analysis that first-cohort TCR clusters tended to co-occur in the 100 to 150 validation repertoires.

This clone occurred once. What it recognizes is unknown. Sequenced sample: PBMCs. This chain links TRBV28 with TRBJ1-4, with 8 bases that match TRBD1. The source of this sequence is a man aged 18-30 years in good health and CMV-seropositive. CDR3 nucleotide sequence: TGTGCCAGCAGTACGACAGGGGTTGTTACTAATGAAAAACTGTTTTTT. It encodes CASSTTGVVTNEKLFF. Complete variable domain (other parts from reference TRBV28 and TRBJ1-4): DVKVTQSSRYLVKRTGEKVFLECVQDMDHENMFWYRQDPGLGLRLIYFSYDVKMKEKGDIPEGYSVSREKKERFSLILESASTNQTSMYLCASSTTGVVTNEKLFFGSGTQLSVL.